This T cell receptor beta chain comes out of a study of T cell responses to AZD1222 COVID-19 vaccine. Study outcomes and limitations: Nearly half of the spike-specific TCRs reportedly recognize variant regions that carry no mutations. Clonal diversity was possibly underestimated, and the donors were mostly white British, with more females. Vaccine-associated CD4 TCRs spanned spike, dominant at 160-218 and 743-854.

Sequencing used immunoSEQ multiplex PCR; TCRdb keeps in-frame clones, though not all of them. The table lists some 130,000 clones, about 93% of them singletons. This clone has only one observation. The antigen is undetermined. The V end was cut by 0 bases, the J end by 7 bases, with 8 bases between. CDR1 and CDR2 (germline): SGDLS, YYNGEE. The CDR3 has 13 residues. The source was peripheral blood, collected on day 0 of AZD1222 vaccination. The chain recombines TRBV9 with TRBJ1-5; D unclear. This TCR was sampled from an adult in good health. Here the CDR3 reads CASSVAGRQPQHF. CDR3 DNA: TGTGCCAGCAGCGTAGCCGGGCGGCAGCCCCAGCATTTT.